The 26 T cell receptor beta chains below come from one sample, sequenced in a study of T cells in Graves' hyperthyroidism and ophthalmopathy. The CDR3 regions of TCR beta were amplified from RNA transcripts. The HTBI primer set served for first-round RT-PCR of the TCR CDR3. TCRdb re-called the multiplex PCR reads through MiXCR, storing one row per CDR3 protein. The repertoire holds about 700,000 distinct CDR3 sequences, with over 40% as singletons. The sample consisted of peripheral blood or thyroid tissue (not recorded which). The receptor set was obtained from an adult man with Graves' disease, either hyperthyroidism or ophthalmopathy (not recorded which).

This clonotype has a handful of counts. The chain recombines TRBV6-5 with TRBJ1-1; D is undetermined. This CDR3 has 17 residues. Germline lookup yields CDR1 MNHEY and CDR2 SVGAGI. V was shortened by 5 bases and J by 0 bases, with 19 bases between the two germline ends. The chain's CDR3 is CASSARRTATMNTEAFF. The CDR3 coding sequence is TGTGCCAGCAGTGCTAGAAGGACGGCCACGATGAACACTGAAGCTTTCTTT.

This chain uses TRBV7-8 with TRBJ2-7; D is possibly TRBD1 or TRBD2 (5 bases each). The V gene's germline CDR1 is SGHVS and CDR2 FQNEAQ. The CDR3 length is 14 residues. The ends were cut back, 6 bases at V and 1 base at J, with 13 bases in the middle. The chain's CDR3 is CASSYSRGSYEQYF. The CDR3 DNA reads TGTGCCAGCAGTTACTCGAGGGGATCCTACGAGCAGTACTTC. Drawing the rest from reference TRBV7-8 and TRBJ2-7, the complete variable domain is GAGVSQSPRYKVAKRGQDVALRCDPISGHVSLFWYQQALGQGPEFLTYFQNEAQLDKSGLPSDRFFAERPEGSVSTLKIQRTQQEDSAVYLCASSYSRGSYEQYFGPGTRLTVT.

This clonotype was seen ten or more times. This chain joins TRBV7-3 and TRBJ2-7, with D perhaps TRBD1 or TRBD2 (6 bases each). Germline CDR1 and CDR2: SGHTA and FQGTGA. Trimming pared 2 bases from V and 0 bases from J, leaving 14 bases between. The CDR3 is made up of 16 amino acids. The CDR3 reads CASSLRPWGASYEQYF. The CDR3 DNA reads as TGTGCCAGCAGCTTACGCCCTTGGGGGGCCTCCTACGAGCAGTACTTC. Full variable domain (rest looked up from reference TRBV7-3 and TRBJ2-7): GAGVSQTPSNKVTEKGKYVELRCDPISGHTALYWYRQSLGQGPEFLIYFQGTGAADDSGLPNDRFFAVRPEGSVSTLKIQRTERGDSAVYLCASSLRPWGASYEQYFGPGTRLTVT.

This clonotype occurred once. This chain joins TRBV7-9 and TRBJ2-5; D perhaps matches TRBD2 (7 bases). The CDR3 runs to 15 residues. Per germline, CDR1 SEHNR and CDR2 FQNEAQ (reference sequence). Deletions cut 5 bases from V and 7 bases from J, with 20 bases between. The chain's CDR3 is CASSHGMAGAGTQYF. In nucleotides, the CDR3 is TGTGCCAGCAGCCATGGGATGGCGGGGGCCGGGACCCAGTACTTC.

This chain joins TRBV25-1 and TRBJ1-2; D possibly corresponds to TRBD1 (5 bases). Germline-derived CDR1 and CDR2 are MGHDK and SYGVNS. CDR3 size: 14 residues. Trimming shortened V by 8 bases and J by 7 bases, and 20 bases separated the two germline ends. CDR3 sequence reads: CASLDTAAVSGYTF. CDR3 nucleotides: TGTGCCAGCTTGGACACAGCGGCCGTGAGTGGCTACACCTTC.

This chain links TRBV7-2 with TRBJ1-2; D unclear. CDR3 length equals 14 residues. The V end lost 3 bases, the J end lost 2 bases, and 10 bases lay between the germline ends. Germline CDR1 reads SGHTA; CDR2 reads FQGNSA. The CDR3 coding sequence is TGTGCCAGCAGCTTTAGTGTAGAGAACTATGGCTACACCTTC. Translation: CASSFSVENYGYTF.

The chain employs TRBV7-8 and TRBJ1-5, with D hard to call. This CDR3 region has 16 residues. Per the germline V gene, CDR1 is SGHVS and CDR2 is FQNEAQ. Trimming took 9 bases from V and 2 from J, leaving 20 bases between them. CDR3 nucleotides: TGTGCCAGTAGTATAGTTCCGGACGCCCGCAATCAGCCCCAGCATTTT. It is translated as CASSIVPDARNQPQHF. The entire variable domain, with the rest obtained from reference TRBV7-8 and TRBJ1-5, is as follows: GAGVSQSPRYKVAKRGQDVALRCDPISGHVSLFWYQQALGQGPEFLTYFQNEAQLDKSGLPSDRFFAERPEGSVSTLKIQRTQQEDSAVYLCASSIVPDARNQPQHFGDGTRLSIL.

To note about this clonotype: This sequence may be a read error, since a much larger clone differs from it by one base. This chain joins TRBV5-1 and TRBJ2-5; D unresolved. The CDR3 extends over 13 amino acids. Germline CDR1 SGHRS, CDR2 YFSETQ. Written as DNA, the CDR3 is TGTGCCAGCAGCTTAGGTTCGTTGGAGACCCAGTACTTC. Protein product: CASSLGSLETQYF.

The gene calls are TRBV7-6 and TRBJ1-1; 10 bases match TRBD1. With 1 base clipped from V and 5 bases from J, the junction kept 10 bases outside the gene matches. The CDR3 totals 17 residues. Per the germline V gene, CDR1 is SGHVS and CDR2 is FNYEAQ. CDR3 bases: TGTGCCAGCAGCTTAGATCCGGGGACAGGGGTAAAGACTGAAGCTTTCTTT. Its protein product is CASSLDPGTGVKTEAFF. Full variable domain (outside the CDR3, taken from reference TRBV7-6 and TRBJ1-1): GAGVSQSPRYKVTKRGQDVALRCDPISGHVSLYWYRQALGQGPEFLTYFNYEAQQDKSGLPNDRFSAERPEGSISTLTIQRTEQRDSAMYRCASSLDPGTGVKTEAFFGQGTRLTVV.

The chain joins TRBV7-9 to TRBJ2-7; 7 nucleotides match TRBD2. V lost 9 bases and J lost 1; bases outside the gene matches: 12. Germline CDR1 SEHNR, CDR2 FQNEAQ (reference sequence). CDR3 length: 15 amino acids. CDR3 in amino acids: CASSIRDYSSYEQYF. CDR3 coding DNA: TGTGCCAGTAGTATACGGGACTACAGTTCCTACGAGCAGTACTTC.

With respect to this clonotype: Just one base apart from a much larger clone, this may be a read error. The chain combines TRBV20-1 with TRBJ1-6, with unresolved D. The CDR3 is 15 residues long. Germline V gene sequence: CDR1 DFQATT, CDR2 SNEGSKA (reference sequence). CDR3 nucleotide sequence: TGCAGTGCTAGAGACAGCAGCTCCCATAATTCACCCCTCCACTTT. Translated: CSARDSSSHNSPLHF.

This clonotype was observed a handful of times. The chain combines TRBV20-1 with TRBJ2-7, with TRBD2 matching over 7 bases. The CDR3 length is 14 residues. The ends lost 6 bases at V and 2 bases at J; junction bases unmatched: 10. Germline V lookup: CDR1 DFQATT, CDR2 SNEGSKA (reference sequence). As DNA, the CDR3 is TGCAGTGCATATCCTCCGGGACTACCCTACGAGCAGTACTTC. This sequence encodes CSAYPPGLPYEQYF.

The chain recombines TRBV19 with TRBJ1-1, with TRBD1 matching over 7 bases. V dropped 11 bases and J dropped 5; count of bases not matched to a gene: 8. Looked up from germline, CDR1 is LNHDA and CDR2 is SQIVND (reference sequence). The CDR3 covers 12 residues. The CDR3 loop reads CAWMGQTTEAFF. CDR3 coding DNA: TGTGCCTGGATGGGACAGACAACTGAAGCTTTCTTT. The entire variable domain, with the rest obtained from reference TRBV19 and TRBJ1-1, is as follows: DGGITQSPKYLFRKEGQNVTLSCEQNLNHDAMYWYRQDPGQGLRLIYYSQIVNDFQKGDIAEGYSVSREKKESFPLTVTSAQKNPTAFYLCAWMGQTTEAFFGQGTRLTVV.

V usage is TRBV7-9 and J usage is TRBJ2-7, with D perhaps TRBD1 or TRBD2 (5 bases each). Trimming left V 5 bases short and J 2 bases short, with 13 bases between. CDR3 length: 14 residues. Germline-derived CDR1 and CDR2 are SEHNR and FQNEAQ (reference sequence). The DNA for the CDR3 is TGTGCCAGCAGCGCCGGGACGGATACCTACGAGCAGTACTTC. This gives the protein CASSAGTDTYEQYF.

This chain connects TRBV12-3 or TRBV12-4 to TRBJ1-4; D is possibly TRBD1 (6 bases). The CDR3 totals 15 residues. Trimming removed 6 bases from V and 11 bases from J, with 22 bases in between. The CDR3 bases are TGTGCCAGCAGCCTCACAGGGACGCCAGAGACCAAACTGTTTTTT. Its protein product is CASSLTGTPETKLFF.

This clonotype was counted ten times or more. The chain uses TRBV15 and TRBJ1-3; D gene ambiguous. CDR3 length equals 14 residues. Germline CDR1 reads LNHNV; CDR2 reads YYDKDF (reference sequence). With 5 bases removed from V and 0 bases from J, the gap between germline ends came to 8 bases. CDR3 DNA: TGTGCCACCAGCTCACTCGGCTCTGGAAACACCATATATTTT. The encoded protein is CATSSLGSGNTIYF.

The J gene is TRBJ1-3, the V gene TRBV29-1, with D unresolved. The germline CDR1 and CDR2 sequences are SQVTM and ANQGSEA. The V and J ends lost 3 bases and 4 bases respectively, with 7 bases between them. The CDR3 is 12 amino acids. CDR3 sequence reads: CSVDMAGNTIYF. The CDR3 nucleotides are TGCAGCGTTGATATGGCAGGAAACACCATATATTTT.

The chain recombines TRBV29-1 with TRBJ2-7; D is ambiguous. The germline V gene has CDR1 SQVTM and CDR2 ANQGSEA. The CDR3 sequence is 10 residues long. V was trimmed by 6 bases and J by 9 bases, leaving 12 bases between them. The CDR3 protein is CSVETDGQYF. For the CDR3, the DNA is TGCAGCGTAGAAACCGACGGGCAGTACTTC.

This clonotype was recorded only once. This chain joins TRBV29-1 and TRBJ1-2; TRBD1 matches at 7 bases. Germline V CDR1 and CDR2: SQVTM, ANQGSEA. The CDR3 consists of 14 residues. With 6 bases clipped from V and 5 bases from J, the junction kept 12 bases outside the gene matches. The CDR3 nucleotides read TGCAGCGTGGTCGGGGCAGGGGGACGGTATGGCTACACCTTC. Residues: CSVVGAGGRYGYTF.

This clonotype was counted only a few times. This chain's CDR3 is CASTVDRGSAQYF. The CDR3 nucleotides read TGTGCCAGCACCGTCGACAGGGGGTCAGCCCAGTACTTC. The genes are TRBV6-5 and TRBJ2-5, with 9 bases aligning to TRBD1. The CDR3 spans 13 residues. Germline V gene data show CDR1 as MNHEY and CDR2 as SVGAGI. Trimming took 7 bases from V and 9 from J; bases not matched to a gene: 9.

The J gene is TRBJ2-2, the V gene TRBV7-2; D remains unclear. The CDR3 length is 13 residues. The germline V gene has CDR1 SGHTA and CDR2 FQGNSA. V was trimmed by 5 bases and J by 3 bases, leaving 7 bases between them. CDR3 in amino acids: CASSRWDTGELFF. In DNA form, the CDR3 reads TGTGCCAGCAGCCGTTGGGACACCGGGGAGCTGTTTTTT. Looking up the rest from reference TRBV7-2 and TRBJ2-2 gives the full variable domain: GAGVSQSPSNKVTEKGKDVELRCDPISGHTALYWYRQSLGQGLEFLIYFQGNSAPDKSGLPSDRFSAERTGGSVSTLTIQRTQQEDSAVYLCASSRWDTGELFFGEGSRLTVL.

This clonotype was seen at least ten times. The chain recombines TRBV29-1 with TRBJ2-7; no clear D gene. V was shortened by 1 base and J by 1 base, with 11 bases between the two germline ends. CDR1 and CDR2 (germline): SQVTM, ANQGSEA. This CDR3 comprises 14 residues. The CDR3 loop is CSVEALAGSYEQYF. The CDR3 DNA reads TGCAGCGTTGAAGCCCTTGCAGGATCCTACGAGCAGTACTTC.

This chain uses TRBV7-9 with TRBJ1-2; D gene uncertain. The CDR3 length is 15 residues. Germline V lookup: CDR1 SEHNR, CDR2 FQNEAQ (reference sequence). Trimming left V 5 bases short and J 8 bases short, with 21 bases between. The CDR3 sequence: CASSQGSTAGLGYTF. Here the CDR3 DNA reads TGTGCCAGCAGCCAAGGGTCCACCGCGGGCTTGGGCTACACCTTC.

This clonotype was counted only a few times. The chain joins TRBV7-9 to TRBJ1-2; a weak D match, TRBD1 (5 bases). The CDR3 totals 13 residues. Trimming took off 6 bases at V and 5 bases at J, with 13 bases between the two ends. Germline values: CDR1 SEHNR, CDR2 FQNEAQ (reference sequence). The CDR3 coding sequence is TGTGCCAGCAGACGGGACTCATTGTATGGCTACACCTTC. It translates to CASRRDSLYGYTF.

The chain employs TRBV25-1 and TRBJ1-3; D is perhaps TRBD1 (6 bases). The germline V gene has CDR1 MGHDK and CDR2 SYGVNS. Deletions cut 5 bases from V and 1 base from J, with 12 bases between. The CDR3 has 15 amino acids. The DNA of the CDR3 is TGTGCCAGCAGTAGCCTCGGACAGTCTGGAAACACCATATATTTT. Encoded protein: CASSSLGQSGNTIYF. The complete variable domain, with remaining parts taken from reference TRBV25-1 and TRBJ1-3, reads EADIYQTPRYLVIGTGKKITLECSQTMGHDKMYWYQQDPGMELHLIHYSYGVNSTEKGDLSSESTVSRIRTEHFPLTLESARPSHTSQYLCASSSLGQSGNTIYFGEGSWLTVV.

Comments on this clonotype: Because it lacks the conserved phenylalanine or tryptophan at the end, this CDR3 is likely a read error. It is unclear where the CDR3 begins or ends on the DNA, so no DNA is shown, and the CDR3 is as TCRdb lists it. The gene calls are TRBV7-2 and TRBJ2-6; the D call of TRBD1 is as the table states it, not checked on the DNA. Germline values: CDR1 SGHTA, CDR2 FQGNSA. The CDR3 has 10 residues if both end residues are counted. Here the CDR3 reads CASSPGTGNT.